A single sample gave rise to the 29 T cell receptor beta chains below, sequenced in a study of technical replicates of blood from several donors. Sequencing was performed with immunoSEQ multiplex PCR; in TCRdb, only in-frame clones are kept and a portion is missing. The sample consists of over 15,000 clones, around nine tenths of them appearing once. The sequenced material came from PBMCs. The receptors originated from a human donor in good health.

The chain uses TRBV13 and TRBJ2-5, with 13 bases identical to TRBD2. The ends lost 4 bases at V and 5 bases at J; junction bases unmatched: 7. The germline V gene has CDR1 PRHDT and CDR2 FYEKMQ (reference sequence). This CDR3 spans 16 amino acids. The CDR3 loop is CASSSGLAGSWETQYF. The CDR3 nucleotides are TGTGCCAGCAGCTCGGGACTAGCGGGATCCTGGGAGACCCAGTACTTC.

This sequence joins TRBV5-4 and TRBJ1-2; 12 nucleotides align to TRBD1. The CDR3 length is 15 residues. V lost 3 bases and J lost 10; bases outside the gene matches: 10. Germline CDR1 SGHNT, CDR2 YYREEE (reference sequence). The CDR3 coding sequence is TGTGCCAGCAGCTGGGGGGACAGGGGGCTCTTAGACTACACCTTC. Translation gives CASSWGDRGLLDYTF. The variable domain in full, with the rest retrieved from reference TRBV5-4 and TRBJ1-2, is ETGVTQSPTHLIKTRGQQVTLRCSSQSGHNTVSWYQQALGQGPQFIFQYYREEENGRGNFPPRFSGLQFPNYSSELNVNALELDDSALYLCASSWGDRGLLDYTFGSGTRLTVV.

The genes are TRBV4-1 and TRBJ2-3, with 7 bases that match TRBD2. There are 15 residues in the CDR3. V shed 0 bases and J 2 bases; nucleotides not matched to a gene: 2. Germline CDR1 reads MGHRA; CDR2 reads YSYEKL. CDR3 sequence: CASSQEAGYTDTQYF. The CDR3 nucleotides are TGCGCCAGCAGCCAAGAAGCGGGGTACACAGATACGCAGTATTTT.

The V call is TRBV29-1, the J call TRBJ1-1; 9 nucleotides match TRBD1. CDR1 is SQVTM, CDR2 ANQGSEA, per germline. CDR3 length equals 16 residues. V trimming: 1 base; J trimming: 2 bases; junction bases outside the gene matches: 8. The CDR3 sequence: CSVEGRTGAINTEAFF. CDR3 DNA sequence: TGCAGCGTTGAAGGCCGGACAGGGGCTATAAACACTGAAGCTTTCTTT.

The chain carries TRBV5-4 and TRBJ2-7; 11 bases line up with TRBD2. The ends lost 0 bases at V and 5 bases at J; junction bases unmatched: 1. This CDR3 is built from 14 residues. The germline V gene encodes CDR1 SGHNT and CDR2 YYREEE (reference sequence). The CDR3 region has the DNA TGTGCCAGCAGCTTGGAACTAGCGGGAGACGAGCAGTACTTC. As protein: CASSLELAGDEQYF.

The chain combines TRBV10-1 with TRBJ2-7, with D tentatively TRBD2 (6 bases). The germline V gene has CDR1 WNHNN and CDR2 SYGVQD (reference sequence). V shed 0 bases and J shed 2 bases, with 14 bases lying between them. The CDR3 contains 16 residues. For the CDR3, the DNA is TGCGCCAGCAGTGAGTCGCGGCGGGATGTCACCTACGAGCAGTACTTC. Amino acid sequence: CASSESRRDVTYEQYF.

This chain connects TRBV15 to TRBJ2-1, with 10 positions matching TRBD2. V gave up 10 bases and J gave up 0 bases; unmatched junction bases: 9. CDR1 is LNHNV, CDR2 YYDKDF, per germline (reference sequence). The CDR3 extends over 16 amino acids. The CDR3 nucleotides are TGTGCCATAGGGACTAGCGCCACGAGCTCCTACAATGAGCAGTTCTTC. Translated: CAIGTSATSSYNEQFF.

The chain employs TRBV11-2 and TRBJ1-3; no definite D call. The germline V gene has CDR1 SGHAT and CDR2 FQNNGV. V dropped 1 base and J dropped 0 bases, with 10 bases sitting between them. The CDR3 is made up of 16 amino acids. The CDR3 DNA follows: TGTGCCAGCAGCTTAGTCCAGTCCCTCTCTGGAAACACCATATATTTT. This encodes CASSLVQSLSGNTIYF.

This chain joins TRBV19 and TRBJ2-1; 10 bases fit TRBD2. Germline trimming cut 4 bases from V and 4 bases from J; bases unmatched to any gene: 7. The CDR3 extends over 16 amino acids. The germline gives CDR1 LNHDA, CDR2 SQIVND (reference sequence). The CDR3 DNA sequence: TGTGCCAGTAGTACAGAAGCGGGAGGGCGGTACAATGAGCAGTTCTTC. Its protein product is CASSTEAGGRYNEQFF.

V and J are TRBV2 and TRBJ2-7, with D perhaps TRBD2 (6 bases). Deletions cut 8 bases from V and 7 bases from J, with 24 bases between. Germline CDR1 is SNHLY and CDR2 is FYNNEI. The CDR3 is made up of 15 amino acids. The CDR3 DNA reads TGTGCCAGCTGGGCCGGACTAACAGAGCCCCGGGAGCAGTACTTC. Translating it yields CASWAGLTEPREQYF.

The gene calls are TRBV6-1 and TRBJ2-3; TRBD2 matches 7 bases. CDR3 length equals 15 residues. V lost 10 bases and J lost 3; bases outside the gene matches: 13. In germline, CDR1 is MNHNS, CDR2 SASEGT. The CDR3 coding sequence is TGTGCCACTACATTCGACGCCGGGGGGACAGATACGCAGTATTTT. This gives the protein CATTFDAGGTDTQYF.

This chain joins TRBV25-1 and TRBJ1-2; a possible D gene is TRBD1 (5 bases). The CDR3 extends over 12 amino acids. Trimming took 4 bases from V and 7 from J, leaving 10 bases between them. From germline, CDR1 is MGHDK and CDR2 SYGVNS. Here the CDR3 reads CASSAGKGGYTF. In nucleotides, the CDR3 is TGTGCCAGCAGTGCAGGGAAGGGTGGCTACACCTTC.

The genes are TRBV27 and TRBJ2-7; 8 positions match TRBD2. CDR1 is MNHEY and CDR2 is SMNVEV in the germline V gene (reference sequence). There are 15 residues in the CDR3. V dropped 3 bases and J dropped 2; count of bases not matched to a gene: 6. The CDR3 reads CASSLLQREPYEQYF. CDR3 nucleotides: TGTGCCAGCAGTTTGTTGCAGCGGGAGCCCTACGAGCAGTACTTC.

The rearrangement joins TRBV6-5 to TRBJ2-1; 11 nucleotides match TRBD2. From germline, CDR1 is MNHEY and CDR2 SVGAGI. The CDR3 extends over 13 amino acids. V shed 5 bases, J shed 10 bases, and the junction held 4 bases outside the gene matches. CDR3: CASSHGTSGEQFF. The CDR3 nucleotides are TGTGCCAGCAGTCACGGGACTAGCGGAGAGCAGTTCTTC.

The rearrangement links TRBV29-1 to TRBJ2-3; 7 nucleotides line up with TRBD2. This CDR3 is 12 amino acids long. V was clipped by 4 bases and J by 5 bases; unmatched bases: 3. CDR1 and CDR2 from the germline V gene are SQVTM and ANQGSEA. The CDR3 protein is CSVGEGGDTQYF. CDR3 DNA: TGCAGCGTTGGGGAGGGAGGAGATACGCAGTATTTT.

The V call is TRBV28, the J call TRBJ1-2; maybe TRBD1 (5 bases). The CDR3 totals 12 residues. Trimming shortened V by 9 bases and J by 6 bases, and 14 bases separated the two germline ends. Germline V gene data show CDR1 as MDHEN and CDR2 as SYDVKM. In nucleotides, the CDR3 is TGTGCCAGTTACGGGGCGGGGGATGGCTACACCTTC. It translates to CASYGAGDGYTF.

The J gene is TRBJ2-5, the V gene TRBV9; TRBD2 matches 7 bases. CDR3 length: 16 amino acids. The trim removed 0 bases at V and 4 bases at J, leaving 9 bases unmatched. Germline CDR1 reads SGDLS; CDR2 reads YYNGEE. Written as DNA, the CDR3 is TGTGCCAGCAGCGTAGTAGGATCGGGAGGAGGAGAGACCCAGTACTTC. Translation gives CASSVVGSGGGETQYF.

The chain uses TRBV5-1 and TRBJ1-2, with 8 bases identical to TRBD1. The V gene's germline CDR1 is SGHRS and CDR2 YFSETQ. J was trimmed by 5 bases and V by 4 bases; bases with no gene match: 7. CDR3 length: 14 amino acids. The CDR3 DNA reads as TGCGCCAGCAGCGCTTCAGGGGGCGCATATGGCTACACCTTC. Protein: CASSASGGAYGYTF. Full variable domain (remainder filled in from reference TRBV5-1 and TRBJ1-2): KAGVTQTPRYLIKTRGQQVTLSCSPISGHRSVSWYQQTPGQGLQFLFEYFSETQRNKGNFPGRFSGRQFSNSRSEMNVSTLELGDSALYLCASSASGGAYGYTFGSGTRLTVV.

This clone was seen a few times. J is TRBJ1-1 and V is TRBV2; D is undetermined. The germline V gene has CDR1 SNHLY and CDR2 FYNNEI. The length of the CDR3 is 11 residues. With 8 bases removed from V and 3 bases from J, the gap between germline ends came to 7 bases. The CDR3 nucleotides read TGTGCCAGCGCGGGTGACACTGAAGCTTTCTTT. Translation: CASAGDTEAFF. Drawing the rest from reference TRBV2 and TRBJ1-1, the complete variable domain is EPEVTQTPSHQVTQMGQEVILRCVPISNHLYFYWYRQILGQKVEFLVSFYNNEISEKSEIFDDQFSVERPDGSNFTLKIRSTKLEDSAMYFCASAGDTEAFFGQGTRLTVV.

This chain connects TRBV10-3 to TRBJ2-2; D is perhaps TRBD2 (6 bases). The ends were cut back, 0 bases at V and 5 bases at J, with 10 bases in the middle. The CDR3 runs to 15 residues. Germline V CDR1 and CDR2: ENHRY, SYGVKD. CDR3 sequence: CAISESGGWTGELFF. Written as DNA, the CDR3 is TGTGCCATCAGTGAGTCGGGAGGTTGGACCGGGGAGCTGTTTTTT.

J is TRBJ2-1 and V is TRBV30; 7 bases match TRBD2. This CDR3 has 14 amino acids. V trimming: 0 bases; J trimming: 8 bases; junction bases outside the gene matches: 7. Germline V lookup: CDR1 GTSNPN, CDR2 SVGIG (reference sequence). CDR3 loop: CAWSVLPGGHEQFF. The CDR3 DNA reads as TGTGCCTGGAGTGTACTTCCGGGGGGTCATGAGCAGTTCTTC.

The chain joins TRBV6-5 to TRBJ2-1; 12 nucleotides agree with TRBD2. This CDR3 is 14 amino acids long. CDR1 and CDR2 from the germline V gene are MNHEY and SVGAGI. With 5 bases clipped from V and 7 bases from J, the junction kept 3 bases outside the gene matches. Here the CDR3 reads CASSRLAGANEQFF. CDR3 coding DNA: TGTGCCAGCAGTCGACTAGCGGGGGCAAATGAGCAGTTCTTC.

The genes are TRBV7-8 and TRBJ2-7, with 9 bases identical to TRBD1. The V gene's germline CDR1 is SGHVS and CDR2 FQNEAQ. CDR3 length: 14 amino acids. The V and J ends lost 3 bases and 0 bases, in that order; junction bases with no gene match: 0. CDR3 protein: CASSLTGGSYEQYF. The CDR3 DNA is TGTGCCAGCAGCTTGACAGGGGGCTCCTACGAGCAGTACTTC.

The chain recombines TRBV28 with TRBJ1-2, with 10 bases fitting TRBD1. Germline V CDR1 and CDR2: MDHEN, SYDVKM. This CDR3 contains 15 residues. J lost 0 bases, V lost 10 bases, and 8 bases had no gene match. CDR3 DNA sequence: TGTGCCACCGCTCGAGGACAGGGGGCTAACTATGGCTACACCTTC. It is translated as CATARGQGANYGYTF.

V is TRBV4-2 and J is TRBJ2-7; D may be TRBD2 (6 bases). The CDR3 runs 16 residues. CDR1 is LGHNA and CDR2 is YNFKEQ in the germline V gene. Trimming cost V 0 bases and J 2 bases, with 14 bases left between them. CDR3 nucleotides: TGTGCCAGCAGCCAAGATTACGGGGGAACGGCCTACGAGCAGTACTTC. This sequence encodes CASSQDYGGTAYEQYF.

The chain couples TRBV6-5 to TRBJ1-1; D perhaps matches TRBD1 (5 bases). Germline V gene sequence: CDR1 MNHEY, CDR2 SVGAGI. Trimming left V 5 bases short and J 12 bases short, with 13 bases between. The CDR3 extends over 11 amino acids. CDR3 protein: CASSQGMGSFF. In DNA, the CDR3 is TGTGCCAGCAGTCAGGGTATGGGATCTTTCTTT.

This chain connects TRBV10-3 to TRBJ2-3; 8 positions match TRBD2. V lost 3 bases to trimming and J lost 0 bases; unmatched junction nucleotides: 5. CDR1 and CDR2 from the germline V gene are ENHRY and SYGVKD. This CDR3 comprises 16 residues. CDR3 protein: CAISDGAGGSTDTQYF. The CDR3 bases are TGTGCCATCAGTGATGGGGCGGGAGGCAGCACAGATACGCAGTATTTT.

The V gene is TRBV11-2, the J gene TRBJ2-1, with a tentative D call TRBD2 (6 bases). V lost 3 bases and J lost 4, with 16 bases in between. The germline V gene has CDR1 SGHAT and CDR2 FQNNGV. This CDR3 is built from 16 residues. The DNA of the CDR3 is TGTGCCAGCAGCTTCGGGTCGGGGGAAACTTACAATGAGCAGTTCTTC. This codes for CASSFGSGETYNEQFF.

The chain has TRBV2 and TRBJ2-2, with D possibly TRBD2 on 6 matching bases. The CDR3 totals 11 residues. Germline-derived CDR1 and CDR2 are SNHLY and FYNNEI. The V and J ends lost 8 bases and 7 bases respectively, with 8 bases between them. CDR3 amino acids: CASWRDGELFF. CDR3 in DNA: TGTGCCAGCTGGAGGGACGGGGAGCTGTTTTTT. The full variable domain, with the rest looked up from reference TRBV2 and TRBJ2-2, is EPEVTQTPSHQVTQMGQEVILRCVPISNHLYFYWYRQILGQKVEFLVSFYNNEISEKSEIFDDQFSVERPDGSNFTLKIRSTKLEDSAMYFCASWRDGELFFGEGSRLTVL.